This TCR beta chain was found in a study of blood T cells in healthy people across ages. This clonotype has just a few counts. The antigen remains undetermined. Germline V lookup: CDR1 SGDLS, CDR2 YYNGEE. V shed 2 bases, J shed 4 bases, and the junction held 10 bases outside the gene matches. The CDR3 spans 16 residues. PCR was performed a second time for about 7 to 12 cycles using a sample-barcoded 5' primer and a J-beta primer mix. Each cDNA molecule was tagged by a template-switch adaptor that had 12 random nucleotides. MiXCR was run by TCRdb on the 5' RACE reads, yielding one entry per CDR3 protein. Of 780,000 or so distinct CDR3 sequences listed, approximately 53% are singletons. Overall study findings and caveats: For the donors, CMV status was unknown and possibly confounded expanded clonotype changes.

The TCR was taken from a man aged 40-49 years in good health. The chain couples TRBV9 to TRBJ2-3; 7 bases align to TRBD2. Sequenced sample: blood. CDR3 nucleotide sequence: TGTGCCAGCAGCGTTGGAGCGGGGCCAGGCGCAGATACGCAGTATTTT. Translating gives CASSVGAGPGADTQYF.